Many counts were recorded for the clone carrying this T cell receptor beta chain. Its specificity is not known. This sample was included in a study of T cells in Graves' hyperthyroidism and ophthalmopathy. Study observations and caveats: From stable hyperthyroidism, ophthalmopathy was separated by a 13 V-J model.

V was trimmed by 8 bases and J by 4 bases, leaving 33 bases between them. CDR3 length: 19 residues. Germline assignment: CDR1 SNHLY and CDR2 FYNNEI. RNA transcripts were the template for amplifying TCR beta CDR3 regions. First-round RT-PCR with HTBI primers amplified the TCR CDR3 region. MiXCR, applied by TCRdb to the multiplex PCR reads, yields one record per CDR3 protein. Among more than 300,000 distinct CDR3 sequences listed, approximately 13% were seen once. No ophthalmopathy progression within 18 months constituted stable Graves' hyperthyroidism. The chain couples TRBV2 to TRBJ2-7; weak D call: TRBD2 (6 bases). The receptor was isolated from a woman between 18 and 30 years old with Graves' hyperthyroidism. Sample: blood. As DNA, the CDR3 is TGTGCCAGCTCCGGAGGGTGGACCAAGAACAAACGGGGGTCGTACGAGCAGTACTTC. It yields the protein CASSGGWTKNKRGSYEQYF.